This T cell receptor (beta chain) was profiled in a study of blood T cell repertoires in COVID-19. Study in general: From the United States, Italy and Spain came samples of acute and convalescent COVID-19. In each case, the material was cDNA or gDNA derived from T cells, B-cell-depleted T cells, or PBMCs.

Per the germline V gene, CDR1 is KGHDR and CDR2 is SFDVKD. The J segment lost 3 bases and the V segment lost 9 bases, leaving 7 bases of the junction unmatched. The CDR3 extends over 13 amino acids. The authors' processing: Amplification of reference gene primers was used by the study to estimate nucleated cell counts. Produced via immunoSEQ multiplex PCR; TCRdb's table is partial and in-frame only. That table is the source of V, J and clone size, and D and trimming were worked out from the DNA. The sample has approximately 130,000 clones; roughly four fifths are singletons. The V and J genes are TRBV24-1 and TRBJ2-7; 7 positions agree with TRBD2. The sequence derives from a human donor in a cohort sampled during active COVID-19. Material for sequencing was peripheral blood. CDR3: CATGRAGYYEQYF. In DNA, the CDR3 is TGTGCCACCGGGAGGGCGGGATACTACGAGCAGTACTTC.